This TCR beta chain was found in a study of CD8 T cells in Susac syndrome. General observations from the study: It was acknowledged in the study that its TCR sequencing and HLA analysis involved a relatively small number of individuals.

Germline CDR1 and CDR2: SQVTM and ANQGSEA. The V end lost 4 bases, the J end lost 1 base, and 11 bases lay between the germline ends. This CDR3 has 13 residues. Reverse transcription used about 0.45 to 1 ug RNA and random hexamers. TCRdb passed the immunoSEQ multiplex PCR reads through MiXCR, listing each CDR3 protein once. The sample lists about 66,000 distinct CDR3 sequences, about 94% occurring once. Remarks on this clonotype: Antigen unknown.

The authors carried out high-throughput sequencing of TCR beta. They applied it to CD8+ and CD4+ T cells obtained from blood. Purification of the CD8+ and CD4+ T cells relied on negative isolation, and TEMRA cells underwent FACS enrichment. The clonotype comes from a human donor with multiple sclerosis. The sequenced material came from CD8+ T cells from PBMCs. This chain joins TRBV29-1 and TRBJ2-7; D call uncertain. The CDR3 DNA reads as TGCAGCGTTGGGACGGCGGAATCCTACGAGCAGTACTTC. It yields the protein CSVGTAESYEQYF.